This T cell receptor (beta chain) derives from a study of blood T cell repertoires in COVID-19. As for the study in general: COVID-19 samples from acute and convalescent phases originated in the United States, Italy and Spain. PBMCs, B-cell-depleted T cells, or T cells provided the cDNA or gDNA that made up the material.

Authors' data handling: By means of reference gene primer amplification, nucleated cell counts were estimated. Produced via immunoSEQ multiplex PCR; TCRdb's table is partial and in-frame only. The V and J calls and clone size are taken from that table; D and trimming were inferred from the DNA. Seen here are under 300,000 clones, about 88% observed once, and the top ten hold 2.1%. The receptor's source is a woman aged 40 to 50 who had recovered from COVID-19. The sequenced sample was peripheral blood.

This CDR3 reads CASSAGGSPYNEQFF. In nucleotides, the CDR3 is TGTGCCAGCAGTGCGGGGGGGTCCCCGTACAATGAGCAGTTCTTC. The chain has TRBV6-4 and TRBJ2-1, with TRBD2 matching over 8 bases. V lost 4 bases, J lost 4 bases, and 6 bases stayed unmatched. The CDR3 has 15 amino acids. From germline, CDR1 is MRHNA and CDR2 SNTAGT.